This paragraph reports one T cell receptor beta chain. The V gene's germline CDR1 is SEHNR and CDR2 FQNEAQ (reference sequence). CDR3 size: 11 residues. The record originates from a study of OX40 agonist ivuxolimab in advanced cancers. Study-level information: Hepatocellular carcinoma, melanoma, renal cell or head and neck cancer affected the dose-escalation patients. Prior anti-PD-1, anti-PD-L1 or anti-CTLA-4 therapy did not bar entry, and roughly 40% had some.

Repertoires were generated with immunoSEQ multiplex PCR, while TCRdb's copy carries only in-frame clones and drops some. The repertoire has 45,000 or so clones, around 80% of them found once; the top ten carry around 2.7%. The sequencing here drew on CD4+ or CD8+ T cells sorted from blood, taken in a trial of the OX40 agonist ivuxolimab. This receptor was identified in an adult with an advanced solid tumor such as melanoma, head and neck, liver or kidney cancer. The J gene is TRBJ2-2, the V gene TRBV7-9, with TRBD1 as a possible D gene (6 bases). As DNA, the CDR3 is TGTGGGACAGAGAACACCGGGGAGCTGTTTTTT. Translated: CGTENTGELFF.